The 21 T cell receptor beta chains below all came from one sample that was sequenced in a study of cytomegalovirus exposure and HLA in healthy donors. This PCR relied on a set of 60 Vbeta primers and 13 Jbeta primers. Some clones are missing from TCRdb's copy, which holds only in-frame ones; the method was immunoSEQ multiplex PCR. This sample yields over 200,000 clones, of which roughly 89% are seen a single time; roughly 1% belongs to the top ten. Sequenced input: PBMCs. The source of these receptors is a woman aged 18 to 35 in good health and CMV-seronegative.

The V and J genes are TRBV4-2 and TRBJ2-7; 7 bases agree with TRBD2. The junction had 12 bases not matched to a gene; V was cut back by 2 bases and J by 2 bases. Germline values: CDR1 LGHNA, CDR2 YNFKEQ. CDR3 length: 17 amino acids. The CDR3 region has the DNA TGTGCCAGCAGCCAAACTAGCGTAGAACGATATCCCTACGAGCAGTACTTC. Its translation is CASSQTSVERYPYEQYF.

As regards this clone: One end of the junction varies from germline; a read error may be responsible. CDR3 coding DNA: TGTGCCAGCAGTGACTCCACAGCGGGAGGGGCGCTGTTTTTT. Its translation is CASSDSTAGGALFF. This rearrangement joins TRBV6-4 to TRBJ2-2; TRBD2 aligns across 10 bases. This CDR3 region has 14 residues. Germline-derived CDR1 and CDR2 are MRHNA and SNTAGT.

The rearrangement links TRBV5-4 to TRBJ2-1; 7 positions match TRBD2. Losses at the gene ends were 4 bases for V and 7 bases for J; bases not matched to a gene: 26. The CDR3 contains 20 residues. The germline V gene has CDR1 SGHNT and CDR2 YYREEE (reference sequence). In DNA, the CDR3 is TGTGCCAGCAGCCCTTACCCCTTTTGGAAGCGGGGTGCCCGGCGGAATGAGCAGTTCTTC. The encoded protein is CASSPYPFWKRGARRNEQFF.

The J gene is TRBJ2-7, the V gene TRBV7-3, with 8 positions matching TRBD1. Germline CDR1 SGHTA, CDR2 FQGTGA. The CDR3 consists of 15 residues. Trimming took 4 bases from V and 5 from J; bases not matched to a gene: 10. The CDR3 DNA reads as TGTGCCAGCAGCTCCTCGACAGGGGACCTAGACGAGCAGTACTTC. It specifies CASSSSTGDLDEQYF.

The CDR3 spells CASSYSRVVETQYF. For the CDR3, the DNA is TGTGCCAGCAGTTACTCGAGGGTTGTTGAGACCCAGTACTTC. V usage is TRBV6-5 and J usage is TRBJ2-5, with D possibly TRBD2 on 5 matching bases. Germline CDR1 reads MNHEY; CDR2 reads SVGAGI. This CDR3 contains 14 residues. V was trimmed by 0 bases and J by 5 bases, leaving 10 bases between them.

The chain combines TRBV5-4 with TRBJ2-3; D may be TRBD2 (6 bases). The V end lost 4 bases, the J end lost 2 bases, and 17 bases lay between the germline ends. Per germline, CDR1 SGHNT and CDR2 YYREEE (reference sequence). The CDR3 totals 16 residues. CDR3 sequence reads: CASSPLPGATTDTQYF. As DNA, the CDR3 is TGTGCCAGCAGCCCGCTTCCGGGAGCCACCACAGATACGCAGTATTTT.

The chain uses TRBV5-1 and TRBJ1-1, with TRBD1 matching 8 bases. Looked up from germline, CDR1 is SGHRS and CDR2 is YFSETQ. V shed 0 bases, J shed 5 bases, and the junction held 12 bases outside the gene matches. The CDR3 loop spans 17 amino acids. CDR3 amino acids: CASSLDGQGIRRTEAFF. For the CDR3, the DNA is TGCGCCAGCAGCTTGGACGGACAGGGTATAAGAAGAACTGAAGCTTTCTTT.

The chain is built from TRBV27 and TRBJ1-1; TRBD1 is a possible D gene (5 bases). In germline, CDR1 is MNHEY, CDR2 SMNVEV (reference sequence). V lost 3 bases, J lost 0 bases, and 8 bases lay in between. The CDR3 totals 14 residues. CDR3 DNA sequence: TGTGCCAGCAGTTTGGGGGACTTGAACACTGAAGCTTTCTTT. Its translation is CASSLGDLNTEAFF.

The genes are TRBV4-2 and TRBJ2-2; weak D call: TRBD1 (5 bases). V was shortened by 1 base and J by 6 bases, with 15 bases between the two germline ends. CDR3 length: 16 residues. Germline V gives CDR1 LGHNA, CDR2 YNFKEQ. The DNA of the CDR3 is TGTGCCAGCAGCCAAGTGATGACAGACTTAGCCGGGGAGCTGTTTTTT. Translating it yields CASSQVMTDLAGELFF.

The genes are TRBV19 and TRBJ2-7; D possibly corresponds to TRBD1 (5 bases). The length of the CDR3 is 16 residues. Per germline, CDR1 LNHDA and CDR2 SQIVND (reference sequence). The V end lost 1 base, the J end lost 4 bases, and 17 bases lay between the germline ends. DNA for the CDR3: TGTGCCAGTAGTATAGCGGGTTCGACAGTCTCATACGAGCAGTACTTC. Amino acids: CASSIAGSTVSYEQYF.

This rearrangement joins TRBV7-8 to TRBJ1-6, with TRBD1 as a possible D gene (5 bases). V was shortened by 7 bases and J by 6 bases, with 7 bases between the two germline ends. This CDR3 has 12 amino acids. Germline V gene data show CDR1 as SGHVS and CDR2 as FQNEAQ. The CDR3 coding sequence is TGTGCCAGCATGGGGGGTAATTCACCCCTCCACTTT. Translation: CASMGGNSPLHF.

V and J are TRBV10-1 and TRBJ1-3; D call uncertain. The CDR3 runs to 15 residues. Trimming stripped 3 bases from V and 2 bases from J, with 11 bases between. In germline, CDR1 is WNHNN, CDR2 SYGVQD (reference sequence). The CDR3 is CASSDRTEAGNTIYF. DNA for the CDR3: TGCGCCAGCAGTGACCGAACAGAAGCTGGAAACACCATATATTTT.

The chain combines TRBV9 with TRBJ2-7, with D perhaps matching TRBD1 (5 bases). CDR1 is SGDLS, CDR2 YYNGEE, per germline. CDR3 size: 14 residues. V was trimmed by 0 bases and J by 0 bases, leaving 7 bases between them. The CDR3 loop reads CASSVAGFSYEQYF. The CDR3 bases are TGTGCCAGCAGCGTAGCAGGGTTCTCCTACGAGCAGTACTTC.

Note on this clone: Germline and junction disagree at one end, which may indicate a read error. The gene calls are TRBV7-9 and TRBJ2-7, with D maybe TRBD2 (5 bases). This CDR3 contains 13 residues. CDR1 SEHNR and CDR2 FQNEAQ come from the germline V gene (reference sequence). The CDR3 region is CSSIAGSSYEQYF. The CDR3 bases are TGTTCCAGCATTGCGGGCTCCTCCTACGAGCAGTACTTC.

V gene TRBV5-1 combines with J gene TRBJ1-6; D uncertain. This CDR3 has 14 amino acids. CDR1 and CDR2 (germline): SGHRS, YFSETQ. V lost 1 base and J lost 10, with 12 bases in between. This CDR3 reads CASSLTRVPSPLHF. CDR3 coding DNA: TGCGCCAGCAGCTTGACGAGGGTCCCGTCACCCCTCCACTTT.

In DNA form, the CDR3 reads TGTGCCAGCAGCCAAGGCAGGGTGGGCAGCAATCAGCCCCAGCATTTT. It translates to CASSQGRVGSNQPQHF. The chain joins TRBV4-2 to TRBJ1-5; possibly TRBD1 for D (5 bases). From germline, CDR1 is LGHNA and CDR2 YNFKEQ. Trimming left V 1 base short and J 1 base short, with 11 bases between. This CDR3 has 16 residues.

The chain has TRBV5-1 and TRBJ1-1; TRBD1 is a possible D gene (6 bases). Germline V gene data show CDR1 as SGHRS and CDR2 as YFSETQ. The CDR3 has 15 residues. Trimming stripped 4 bases from V and 1 base from J, with 14 bases between. DNA of the CDR3: TGCGCCAGCAGCGGGAACAGGGACGGGAACACTGAAGCTTTCTTT. This encodes CASSGNRDGNTEAFF.

The chain joins TRBV4-2 to TRBJ2-2; possibly TRBD1 for D (6 bases). V shed 0 bases and J shed 4 bases, with 9 bases lying between them. The CDR3 contains 15 residues. Germline CDR1 and CDR2: LGHNA and YNFKEQ. This CDR3 is CASSQEAGVTGELFF. The CDR3 DNA reads TGTGCCAGCAGCCAAGAAGCAGGGGTCACCGGGGAGCTGTTTTTT.

This clone was counted a few times. This chain links TRBV11-2 with TRBJ1-4; possibly TRBD1 for D (6 bases). The CDR3 is made up of 16 amino acids. Trimming removed 2 bases from V and 7 bases from J, with 17 bases in between. Per the germline V gene, CDR1 is SGHAT and CDR2 is FQNNGV. The CDR3 nucleotides read TGTGCCAGCAGCTTATGGTGGGGGCGCGGTCGTGAAAAACTGTTTTTT. It codes for CASSLWWGRGREKLFF.

The chain combines TRBV4-3 with TRBJ1-5, with D maybe TRBD1 (6 bases). V was clipped by 3 bases and J by 3 bases, with 12 bases between them. The CDR3 consists of 15 residues. Germline loops: CDR1 LGHNA, CDR2 YSLEER. The CDR3 reads CASSQKYRDNQPQHF. DNA for the CDR3: TGCGCCAGCAGCCAGAAGTACAGGGACAATCAGCCCCAGCATTTT.

The rearrangement joins TRBV28 to TRBJ2-7, with TRBD2 as a possible D gene (5 bases). There are 13 residues in the CDR3. Germline values: CDR1 MDHEN, CDR2 SYDVKM. Trimming left V 5 bases short and J 2 bases short, with 10 bases between. The CDR3 bases are TGTGCCAGCAGTGTAGCGACCACCTACGAGCAGTACTTC. It yields the protein CASSVATTYEQYF.